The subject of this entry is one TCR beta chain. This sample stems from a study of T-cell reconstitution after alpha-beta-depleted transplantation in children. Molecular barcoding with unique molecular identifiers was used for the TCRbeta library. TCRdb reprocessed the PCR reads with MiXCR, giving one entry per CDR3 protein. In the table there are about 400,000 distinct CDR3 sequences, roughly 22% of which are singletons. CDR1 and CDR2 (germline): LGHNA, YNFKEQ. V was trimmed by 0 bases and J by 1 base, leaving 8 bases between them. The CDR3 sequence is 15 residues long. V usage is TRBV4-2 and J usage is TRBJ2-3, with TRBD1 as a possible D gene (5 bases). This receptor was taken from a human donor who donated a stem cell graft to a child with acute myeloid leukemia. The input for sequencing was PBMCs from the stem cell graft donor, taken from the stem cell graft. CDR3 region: CASSQDGQRTDTQYF. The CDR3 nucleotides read TGTGCCAGCAGCCAAGACGGACAACGCACAGATACGCAGTATTTT.